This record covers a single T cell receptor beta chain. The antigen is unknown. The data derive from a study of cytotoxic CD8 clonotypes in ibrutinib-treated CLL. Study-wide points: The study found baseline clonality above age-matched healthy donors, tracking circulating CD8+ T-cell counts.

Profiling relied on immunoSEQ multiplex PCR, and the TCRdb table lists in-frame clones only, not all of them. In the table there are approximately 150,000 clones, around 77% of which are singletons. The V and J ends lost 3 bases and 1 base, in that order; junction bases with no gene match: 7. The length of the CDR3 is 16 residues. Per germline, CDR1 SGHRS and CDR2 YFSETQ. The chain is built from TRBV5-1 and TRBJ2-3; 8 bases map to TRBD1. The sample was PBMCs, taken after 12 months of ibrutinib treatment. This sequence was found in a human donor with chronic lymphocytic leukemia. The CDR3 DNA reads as TGCGCCAGCAGCTCCAGGGGGCGCGGAGGCACAGATACGCAGTATTTT. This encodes CASSSRGRGGTDTQYF. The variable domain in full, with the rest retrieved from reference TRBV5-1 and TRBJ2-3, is KAGVTQTPRYLIKTRGQQVTLSCSPISGHRSVSWYQQTPGQGLQFLFEYFSETQRNKGNFPGRFSGRQFSNSRSEMNVSTLELGDSALYLCASSSRGRGGTDTQYFGPGTRLTVL.